This entry describes one TCR beta chain. This clonotype was counted a few times. The antigen it recognizes is unknown. Base-call qualities are not available, and no considerably larger clone is one nucleotide away. The sample originates from a study of identical twins (dated by TCRdb to 2015 to 2016). Broadly, across the study: To test whether fetal clonotypes persist, the study used deep sequencing on TCR alpha and beta repertoires from monozygotic twins, unrelated adults of various ages, and cord blood. Replicate twin experiments were performed at different times using different library preparation protocols to rule out contamination.

General findings and caveats noted by the study authors: A weaker excess of twin sharing was found in beta out-of-frame sequences because the signal-to-noise ratio was lowered by fewer shared sequences. Fewer insertions were carried by abundant cord blood beta clonotypes; a weaker similar trend was observed in young adult naive repertoires, while no such trend was observed in memory repertoires. Compared with coincidental sharing between unrelated individuals, out-of-frame TCR alpha sequences shared between twins showed an excess of sequences with low generation probability. Because the same donors could not be followed over many years, conclusions were based on cross-sectional statistical analysis. Zero-insertion analyses could be partly confounded by invariant T cells such as MAIT and iNKT, although diverse VJ usage argued against such confounding for most clonotypes. Out-of-frame TCR alpha sharing in monozygotic twins was systematically underestimated by recombination models, whereas sharing between unrelated individuals was in agreement with the recombination models.

All donors were healthy Caucasians. Three pairs of female monozygotic twins, all aged 18 to 29 years, made up the twin cohort. CD4+ and CD8+ T cell populations were isolated with positive isolation kits from Invitrogen. The protocol used for the library was 5' RACE. The sequencer was an Illumina HiSeq 2000. A universal primer binding site was added through template switching, and the final cDNA carried a unique molecular identifier so that TCR cDNA molecules could be counted accurately. Specific primers in the conserved constant-segment region were used to synthesize first-strand cDNA for TCR alpha and beta chains. To control for contamination, every cDNA library was double barcoded, receiving both a SMART-Mk sample barcode and Illumina barcodes. TruSeq adapter sequences, together with Illumina sample barcodes, were added in two successive PCR steps. The TCR alpha and beta cDNA libraries were sequenced on the Illumina HiSeq platform using custom primers. The study's own analysis went as follows. Raw reads were processed with MiGEC to extract unique molecular identifiers, and MiXCR was used to determine CDR3 positions. For each individual, recombination models were inferred using an EM algorithm with the repgenHMM and IGoR tools. Shared clonotype analysis was performed with the tcR package in R, normalizing sharing by the product of cloneset sizes. To study raw recombination without the effects of thymic and clonal selection, out-of-frame nonproductive sequences were analyzed. TCRdb reworked the public reads: Q25 trimming with fastp, MiXCR clone assembly, productive beta chains retained. One record per CDR3 amino acid sequence lists the most common genes and DNA. TCRdb assigned the V and J calls; the authors' analysis was not used. The sample includes some 500,000 distinct CDR3 sequences, with 14% observed a single time. About 0.52% of the sample belongs to the ten largest clones.

The sample was also linked to a second study, of yellow fever vaccine responses in identical twins. From the second report: According to the authors, in identical twins the way T cells responded to vaccination appeared partly convergent and partly personalized. In identical twins, the study followed T cell clones that responded to the vaccine with precision.

The TCR was taken from a woman younger than 35 in good health. Sequenced: CD4+ T cells sorted from blood.

The CDR3 protein sequence reads: CAISLVGRGSYEQYF. In nucleotides, the sequence is TGTGCCATCAGCTTAGTCGGACGAGGATCCTACGAGCAGTACTTC. The V gene is TRBV10-3 and the J gene is TRBJ2-7; confidence is insufficient to name the D gene. The germline ends are 16 bases apart after V is trimmed by 6 bases and J by 1 base. Sequences ENHRY (CDR1) and SYGVKD (CDR2) are obtained from the germline V gene. From cysteine to phenylalanine, the CDR3 is 15 amino acids long. Here the CDR3 DNA is all that survives: 45 bases in frame from base 1.